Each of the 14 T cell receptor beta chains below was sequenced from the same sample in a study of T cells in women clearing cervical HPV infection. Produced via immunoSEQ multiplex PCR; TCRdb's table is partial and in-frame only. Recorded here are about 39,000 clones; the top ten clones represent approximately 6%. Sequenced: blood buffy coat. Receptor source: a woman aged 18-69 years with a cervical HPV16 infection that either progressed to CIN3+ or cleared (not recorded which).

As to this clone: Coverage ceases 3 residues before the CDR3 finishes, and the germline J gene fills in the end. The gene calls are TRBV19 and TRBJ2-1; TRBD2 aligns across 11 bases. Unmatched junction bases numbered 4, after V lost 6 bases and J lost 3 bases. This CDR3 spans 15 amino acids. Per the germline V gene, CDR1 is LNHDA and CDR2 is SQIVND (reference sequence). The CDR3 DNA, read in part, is TGTGCCAGTAGAACCGGGACTAGCGGCTACAATGAG. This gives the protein CASRTGTSGYNE. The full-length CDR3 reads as CASRTGTSGYNEQFF.

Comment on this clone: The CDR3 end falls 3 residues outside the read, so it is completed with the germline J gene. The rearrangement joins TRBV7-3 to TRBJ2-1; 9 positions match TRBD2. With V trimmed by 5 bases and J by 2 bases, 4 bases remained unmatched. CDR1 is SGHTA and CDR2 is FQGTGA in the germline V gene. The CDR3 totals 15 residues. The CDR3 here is CASSQAGGTYNEQFF. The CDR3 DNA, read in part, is TGTGCCAGCAGCCAAGCGGGAGGTACCTACAATGAG. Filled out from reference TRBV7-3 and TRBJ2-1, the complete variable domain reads GAGVSQTPSNKVTEKGKYVELRCDPISGHTALYWYRQSLGQGPEFLIYFQGTGAADDSGLPNDRFFAVRPEGSVSTLKIQRTERGDSAVYLCASSQAGGTYNEQFFGPGTRLTVL.

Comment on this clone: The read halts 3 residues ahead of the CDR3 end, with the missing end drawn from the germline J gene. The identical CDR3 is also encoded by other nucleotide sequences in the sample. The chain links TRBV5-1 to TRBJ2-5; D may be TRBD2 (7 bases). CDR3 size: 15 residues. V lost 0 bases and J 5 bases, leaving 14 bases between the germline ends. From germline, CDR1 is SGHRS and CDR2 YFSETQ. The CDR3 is CASSLAGGLGETQYF. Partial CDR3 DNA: TGCGCCAGCAGCTTGGCCGGGGGGCTGGGGGAGACC.

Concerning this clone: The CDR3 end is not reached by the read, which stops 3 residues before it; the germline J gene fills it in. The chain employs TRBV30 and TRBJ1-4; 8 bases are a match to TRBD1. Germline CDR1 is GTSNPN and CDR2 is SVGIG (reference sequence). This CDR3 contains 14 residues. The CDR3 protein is CAWSGGQDNSPLFF. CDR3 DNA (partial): TGTGCCTGGAGTGGGGGACAGGATAATTCACCA.

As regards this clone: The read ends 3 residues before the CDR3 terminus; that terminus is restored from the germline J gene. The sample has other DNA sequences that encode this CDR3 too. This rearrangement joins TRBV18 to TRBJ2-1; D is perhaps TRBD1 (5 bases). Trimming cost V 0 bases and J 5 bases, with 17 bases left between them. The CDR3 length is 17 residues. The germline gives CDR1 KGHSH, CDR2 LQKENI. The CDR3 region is CASSPPSGQGNDNEQFF. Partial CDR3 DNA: TGTGCCAGCTCACCACCCTCCGGGCAGGGCAACGACAATGAG.

CDR3 DNA (partial): TGCAGTGCTAGGGGCGGACAGACCTACGAG. Its translation is CSARGGQTYE. The whole CDR3 is CSARGGQTYEQYF. This sequence joins TRBV20-1 and TRBJ2-7; D may be TRBD1 (6 bases). Read data end 3 residues before the CDR3 end; the end is taken from the germline J gene. This CDR3 comprises 13 residues. CDR1 and CDR2 (germline): DFQATT, SNEGSKA (reference sequence). The V and J ends lost 3 bases and 2 bases respectively, with 11 bases between them.

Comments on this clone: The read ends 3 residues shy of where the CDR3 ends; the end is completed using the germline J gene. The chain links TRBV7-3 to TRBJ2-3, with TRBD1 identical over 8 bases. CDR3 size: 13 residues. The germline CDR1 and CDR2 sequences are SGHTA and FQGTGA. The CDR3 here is CASSRDRQETQYF. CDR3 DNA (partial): TGTGCCAGCAGCCGGGACAGGCAAGAGACG.

The CDR3 loop is CASSPRQGEYHNSPLFF. Partial CDR3 DNA: TGTGCCAGTAGCCCTCGACAGGGAGAATACCATAATTCACCA. This chain connects TRBV19 to TRBJ1-4, with 7 nucleotides matching TRBD1. The sequenced fragment ends 3 residues before the CDR3 boundary, so the rest is inferred from the germline J gene. Looked up from germline, CDR1 is LNHDA and CDR2 is SQIVND (reference sequence). The CDR3 is 17 amino acids.

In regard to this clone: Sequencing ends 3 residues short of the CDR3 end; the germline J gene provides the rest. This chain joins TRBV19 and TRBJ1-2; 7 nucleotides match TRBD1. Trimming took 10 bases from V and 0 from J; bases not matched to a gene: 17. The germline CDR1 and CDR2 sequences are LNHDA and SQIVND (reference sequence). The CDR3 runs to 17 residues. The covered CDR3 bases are TGTGCCACTACTTTTTCCGGGACAGAGTCTCCTAACTATGGC. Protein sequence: CATTFSGTESPNYG. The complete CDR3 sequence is CATTFSGTESPNYGYTF.

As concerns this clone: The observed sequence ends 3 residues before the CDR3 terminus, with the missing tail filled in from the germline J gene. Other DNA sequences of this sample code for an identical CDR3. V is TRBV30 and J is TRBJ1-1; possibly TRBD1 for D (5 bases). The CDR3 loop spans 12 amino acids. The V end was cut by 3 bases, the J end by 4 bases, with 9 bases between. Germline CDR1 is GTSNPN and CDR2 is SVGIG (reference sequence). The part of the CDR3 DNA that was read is TGTGCCTGGAGACAGGCCTCCACTGAA. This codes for CAWRQASTE. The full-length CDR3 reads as CAWRQASTEAFF.

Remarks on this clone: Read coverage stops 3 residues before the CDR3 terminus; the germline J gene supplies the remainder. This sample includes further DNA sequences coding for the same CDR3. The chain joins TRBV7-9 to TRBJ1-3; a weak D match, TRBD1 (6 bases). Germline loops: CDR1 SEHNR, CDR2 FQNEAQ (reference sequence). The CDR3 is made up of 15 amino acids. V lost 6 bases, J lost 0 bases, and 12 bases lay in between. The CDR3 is CASRTDRISGNTIYF. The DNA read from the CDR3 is TGTGCCAGCAGAACGGACAGAATCTCTGGAAACACC.

Incomplete CDR3 DNA: TGCGCCAGCAGGGAGGGACAGGGGGCAATGAATGAG. This translates into CASREGQGAMNE. The CDR3 reads in full as CASREGQGAMNEQFF. The chain couples TRBV5-1 to TRBJ2-1, with TRBD1 matching over 12 bases. The read terminates 3 residues before the CDR3 end, so the remaining end is supplied by the germline J gene. CDR1 SGHRS and CDR2 YFSETQ come from the germline V gene. The CDR3 runs 15 residues. Trimming took 5 bases from V and 7 from J; bases not matched to a gene: 7.

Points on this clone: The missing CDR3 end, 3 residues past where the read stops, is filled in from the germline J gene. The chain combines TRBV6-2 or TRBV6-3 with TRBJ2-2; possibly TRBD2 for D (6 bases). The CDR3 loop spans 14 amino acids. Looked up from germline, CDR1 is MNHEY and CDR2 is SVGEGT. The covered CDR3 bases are TGTGCCAGCAGCCGCGGACGGACTAATGAAAAG. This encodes CASSRGRTNEK. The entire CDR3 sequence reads CASSRGRTNEKLFF.

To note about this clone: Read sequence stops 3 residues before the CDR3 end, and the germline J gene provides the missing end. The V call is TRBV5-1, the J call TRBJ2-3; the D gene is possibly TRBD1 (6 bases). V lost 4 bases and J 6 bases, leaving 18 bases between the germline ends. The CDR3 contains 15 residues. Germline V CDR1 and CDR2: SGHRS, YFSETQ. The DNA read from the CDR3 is TGCGCCAGCAGCCTTGGACAGTACAAATCTGATACG. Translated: CASSLGQYKSDT. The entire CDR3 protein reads CASSLGQYKSDTQYF. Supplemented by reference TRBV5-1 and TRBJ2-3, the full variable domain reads KAGVTQTPRYLIKTRGQQVTLSCSPISGHRSVSWYQQTPGQGLQFLFEYFSETQRNKGNFPGRFSGRQFSNSRSEMNVSTLELGDSALYLCASSLGQYKSDTQYFGPGTRLTVL.